Listed here are 14 T cell receptor beta chains from one sample, sequenced in a study of blood T cell repertoires in COVID-19. The protocol was immunoSEQ multiplex PCR, while the TCRdb copy is restricted to in-frame clones and leaves out a portion. The repertoire includes approximately 90,000 clones, roughly 80% of them detected once, and approximately 6% sits in the top ten. Specimen: peripheral blood. The receptors stem from an older man with COVID-19, enrolled during active disease.

This clone was seen a few times. The chain employs TRBV18 and TRBJ1-4, with D unclear. Germline lookup yields CDR1 KGHSH and CDR2 LQKENI. The V gene lost 2 bases and the J gene lost 8 bases, with 9 bases spanning the gap. CDR3 length equals 13 residues. The CDR3 DNA sequence: TGTGCCAGCTCACCAGGCAGGATAGAAAAACTGTTTTTT. Residues: CASSPGRIEKLFF.

The sample holds one count of this clone. The genes are TRBV19 and TRBJ1-3; 7 nucleotides line up with TRBD1. V was pared by 4 bases and J by 0 bases, with 6 bases of the junction left unmatched. Germline V gene lookup returns CDR1 LNHDA and CDR2 SQIVND (reference sequence). The CDR3 has 16 residues. CDR3: CASSKPGQSSGNTIYF. The CDR3, as DNA: TGTGCCAGTAGTAAACCGGGACAGAGCTCTGGAAACACCATATATTTT.

The sample holds a few counts of this clone. The chain joins TRBV18 to TRBJ2-1, with 7 nucleotides matching TRBD1. Germline CDR1 reads KGHSH; CDR2 reads LQKENI. CDR3 length: 16 residues. V dropped 2 bases and J dropped 7; count of bases not matched to a gene: 11. In nucleotides, the CDR3 is TGTGCCAGCTCACCAATCGGGACAGACACGAGAAATGAGCAGTTCTTC. This sequence encodes CASSPIGTDTRNEQFF.

V is TRBV25-1 and J is TRBJ1-2; D gene uncertain. The CDR3 contains 15 residues. The V and J ends lost 1 base and 2 bases respectively, with 11 bases between them. The V gene's germline CDR1 is MGHDK and CDR2 SYGVNS. This chain's CDR3 is CASSEFNGVNYGYTF. The CDR3 region has the DNA TGTGCCAGCAGTGAATTTAACGGGGTCAACTATGGCTACACCTTC.

This sequence joins TRBV7-9 and TRBJ1-2, with unresolved D. The CDR3 is 14 residues long. V shed 5 bases and J shed 4 bases, with 14 bases lying between them. Germline lookup yields CDR1 SEHNR and CDR2 FQNEAQ (reference sequence). The CDR3 sequence: CASSPSEALYGYTF. The CDR3 DNA sequence: TGTGCCAGCAGCCCGTCGGAGGCCCTCTATGGCTACACCTTC.

The V and J genes are TRBV7-8 and TRBJ2-7; D unresolved. The CDR3 spans 12 residues. V lost 2 bases to trimming and J lost 3 bases, with 5 bases between them. The germline V gene has CDR1 SGHVS and CDR2 FQNEAQ. CDR3 sequence: CASSLQRYEQYF. The CDR3 nucleotides are TGTGCCAGCAGCTTACAGCGCTACGAGCAGTACTTC.

The table lists this clone with a few counts. V usage is TRBV6-2 or TRBV6-3 and J usage is TRBJ2-7; a weak D match, TRBD1 (6 bases). CDR3 length equals 13 residues. CDR1 is MNHEY and CDR2 is SVGEGT in the germline V gene. V dropped 6 bases and J dropped 4 bases, with 13 bases sitting between them. The CDR3 loop reads CASSQRDRYEQYF. The CDR3 region has the DNA TGTGCCAGCAGCCAAAGAGACAGGTACGAGCAGTACTTC.

The CDR3 loop is CASSFTSGGALGGTQYF. For the CDR3, the DNA is TGTGCCAGCAGCTTCACTAGCGGGGGGGCTCTCGGCGGGACCCAGTACTTC. The gene calls are TRBV11-2 and TRBJ2-5; 13 nucleotides align to TRBD2. Per germline, CDR1 SGHAT and CDR2 FQNNGV. The CDR3 extends over 17 amino acids. V was clipped by 3 bases and J by 7 bases; unmatched bases: 11.

The CDR3 protein is CASSIGQGMLKETQYF. The CDR3 DNA reads TGTGCCAGTAGTATAGGACAGGGGATGTTGAAAGAGACCCAGTACTTC. The chain recombines TRBV19 with TRBJ2-5; 8 bases agree with TRBD1. With V trimmed by 1 base and J by 3 bases, 7 bases remained unmatched. In germline, CDR1 is LNHDA, CDR2 SQIVND (reference sequence). The CDR3 is 16 amino acids.

The chain is built from TRBV6-2 or TRBV6-3 and TRBJ1-1, with 10 bases that match TRBD1. The CDR3 runs 15 residues. CDR1 and CDR2 from the germline V gene are MNHEY and SVGEGT. V dropped 5 bases and J dropped 3; count of bases not matched to a gene: 6. CDR3 bases: TGTGCCAGCAGTGACAGGGGGCAGAGACACACTGAAGCTTTCTTT. This translates into CASSDRGQRHTEAFF.

The CDR3 nucleotides are TGCGCCAGCAGCCAAGAGATCCAGGCCCAAGAGACCCAGTACTTC. Its translation: CASSQEIQAQETQYF. The chain is built from TRBV4-3 and TRBJ2-5, with D hard to call. The CDR3 is made up of 15 amino acids. Looked up from germline, CDR1 is LGHNA and CDR2 is YSLEER. The V and J ends lost 0 bases and 1 base respectively, with 9 bases between them.

V and J are TRBV7-2 and TRBJ2-3; perhaps TRBD2 as D (5 bases). Germline V gene lookup returns CDR1 SGHTA and CDR2 FQGNSA. With 6 bases removed from V and 6 bases from J, the gap between germline ends came to 16 bases. This CDR3 has 14 residues. CDR3 nucleotides: TGTGCCAGCAGACCGAACAGCCTAGCCGATACGCAGTATTTT. This translates into CASRPNSLADTQYF. The full variable domain, with the rest looked up from reference TRBV7-2 and TRBJ2-3, is GAGVSQSPSNKVTEKGKDVELRCDPISGHTALYWYRQSLGQGLEFLIYFQGNSAPDKSGLPSDRFSAERTGGSVSTLTIQRTQQEDSAVYLCASRPNSLADTQYFGPGTRLTVL.

The chain uses TRBV3-1 (or the pseudogene TRBV3-2) and TRBJ2-5, with TRBD2 matching over 9 bases. The V segment lost 4 bases and the J segment 7 bases; nucleotides outside the gene matches: 13. This CDR3 is 16 amino acids long. The germline V gene has CDR1 LGHDT and CDR2 YNNKEL (reference sequence). The CDR3: CASSPSLSGGTGTQYF. CDR3 in DNA: TGTGCCAGCAGCCCTTCCCTGAGCGGGGGGACGGGGACCCAGTACTTC.

The chain employs TRBV6-6 and TRBJ2-7; 13 bases align to TRBD2. V lost 5 bases to trimming and J lost 4 bases; unmatched junction nucleotides: 2. The CDR3 is 14 residues long. Germline CDR1 and CDR2: MNHNY and SVGAGI (reference sequence). The CDR3 region is CASSGTSGKYEQYF. CDR3 nucleotides: TGTGCCAGCAGTGGGACTAGCGGGAAGTACGAGCAGTACTTC.